The 15 T cell receptor beta chains listed next were all sequenced from one sample in a study of blood T cell repertoires in COVID-19. Measured with immunoSEQ multiplex PCR; TCRdb has only the in-frame clones, and not every one. The table shows about 210,000 clones, with roughly 90% occurring only once. Sequenced input: peripheral blood. Source of these receptors: a man aged 18 to 30 with active or convalescent COVID-19.

The chain carries TRBV7-9 and TRBJ1-1, with D possibly matching TRBD1 (5 bases). Germline values: CDR1 SEHNR, CDR2 FQNEAQ (reference sequence). This CDR3 contains 14 residues. V lost 5 bases and J 2 bases, leaving 12 bases between the germline ends. CDR3 residues: CASSPFGGNTEAFF. The CDR3 DNA is TGTGCCAGCAGCCCCTTCGGGGGAAACACTGAAGCTTTCTTT.

The chain recombines TRBV18 with TRBJ1-1, with D possibly matching TRBD1 (6 bases). The CDR3 has 13 amino acids. Trimming pared 6 bases from V and 2 bases from J, leaving 10 bases between. CDR1 and CDR2 (germline): KGHSH, LQKENI. DNA of the CDR3: TGTGCCAGCTCCACAGGGAGAAACACTGAAGCTTTCTTT. Translating gives CASSTGRNTEAFF.

This clone was recorded a few times. V usage is TRBV7-2 and J usage is TRBJ2-3; tentatively, D is TRBD2 (6 bases). V lost 4 bases to trimming and J lost 2 bases, with 7 bases between them. Germline CDR1 reads SGHTA; CDR2 reads FQGNSA. This CDR3 spans 13 amino acids. For the CDR3, the DNA is TGTGCCAGCAGCTCGGACTACACAGATACGCAGTATTTT. Translated, it gives CASSSDYTDTQYF.

The chain combines TRBV3-1 (or the pseudogene TRBV3-2) with TRBJ1-1, with a tentative D call TRBD1 (5 bases). Trimming removed 0 bases at V and 3 bases at J, with 17 bases between. The CDR3 length is 17 residues. Germline lookup yields CDR1 LGHDT and CDR2 YNNKEL (reference sequence). This chain's CDR3 is CASSQDSWPGYDTEAFF. The CDR3, as DNA: TGTGCCAGCAGCCAAGATAGTTGGCCAGGGTATGACACTGAAGCTTTCTTT.

This clone was seen a single time. The germline gene is not matched at one end of the junction; a read error may be the cause. The chain combines TRBV6-5 with TRBJ2-2; D might be TRBD1 (6 bases). The CDR3 totals 16 residues. CDR1 and CDR2 (germline): MNHEY, SVGAGI. CDR3 DNA sequence: TGTGCCAGCACTTACCACAGGGTGGGGTACTTAGGGGAGCTGTTTTTT. Its protein is CASTYHRVGYLGELFF.

V gene TRBV5-1 combines with J gene TRBJ1-2; D gene ambiguous. V was clipped by 2 bases and J by 4 bases, with 12 bases between them. The CDR3 runs 14 residues. From germline, CDR1 is SGHRS and CDR2 YFSETQ. CDR3 DNA: TGCGCCAGCAGCTTACCCGAGAGTCGCTATGGCTACACCTTC. This gives the protein CASSLPESRYGYTF.

The chain employs TRBV18 and TRBJ1-4; a possible D gene is TRBD1 (5 bases). This CDR3 spans 15 amino acids. Germline CDR1 reads KGHSH; CDR2 reads LQKENI. V was shortened by 2 bases and J by 8 bases, with 15 bases between the two germline ends. The CDR3 coding sequence is TGTGCCAGCTCACCAGCGGGGGTTCGTGAGGAAAAACTGTTTTTT. This sequence encodes CASSPAGVREEKLFF.

The rearrangement uses TRBV6-6 and TRBJ1-2, with no clear D. CDR3 length equals 14 residues. Trimming stripped 6 bases from V and 2 bases from J, with 13 bases between. Germline CDR1 and CDR2: MNHNY and SVGAGI (reference sequence). The CDR3 is CASSQWAGNYGYTF. In DNA, the CDR3 is TGTGCCAGCAGCCAATGGGCAGGAAACTATGGCTACACCTTC.

The chain recombines TRBV12-5 with TRBJ1-1; D unresolved. This CDR3 is 15 amino acids long. Trimming took off 2 bases at V and 5 bases at J, with 15 bases between the two ends. CDR1 is LGHNT, CDR2 FRNRAP, per germline. The CDR3 protein is CASGLNQMRSTEAFF. CDR3 in DNA: TGTGCTAGTGGTTTGAACCAGATGAGGAGTACTGAAGCTTTCTTT. The full variable domain, rest sourced from reference TRBV12-5 and TRBJ1-1, is DARVTQTPRHKVTEMGQEVTMRCQPILGHNTVFWYRQTMMQGLELLAYFRNRAPLDDSGMPKDRFSAEMPDATLATLKIQPSEPRDSAVYFCASGLNQMRSTEAFFGQGTRLTVV.

With regard to this clone: Other nucleotide sequences in the sample specify the same CDR3. The CDR3 sequence: CASSFAENTEAFF. The CDR3 bases are TGTGCCAGCAGTTTTGCAGAAAACACTGAAGCTTTCTTT. This sequence joins TRBV12-3 or TRBV12-4 and TRBJ1-1; D unresolved. Trimming shortened V by 3 bases and J by 2 bases, and 7 bases separated the two germline ends. The CDR3 is 13 amino acids.

This chain links TRBV30 with TRBJ1-2, with D hard to call. With 4 bases removed from V and 7 bases from J, the gap between germline ends came to 10 bases. Germline V gene sequence: CDR1 GTSNPN, CDR2 SVGIG (reference sequence). The CDR3 runs 11 residues. CDR3 DNA: TGTGCCTGGACGTCTGGAGGTGGCTACACCTTC. It encodes CAWTSGGGYTF.

This clone appeared once. The V and J genes are TRBV20-1 and TRBJ2-1; D is uncertain. This CDR3 comprises 11 residues. V dropped 5 bases and J dropped 1 base, with 3 bases sitting between them. CDR1 and CDR2 (germline): DFQATT, SNEGSKA (reference sequence). The CDR3 region has the DNA TGCAGTGCTCCGTCCTACAATGAGCAGTTCTTC. Translated: CSAPSYNEQFF.

This clone has just one count. CDR3 protein: CASVQQETQYF. In DNA form, the CDR3 reads TGTGCCAGCGTTCAACAAGAGACCCAGTACTTC. The V call is TRBV7-2, the J call TRBJ2-5; no reliable D call. With 8 bases removed from V and 2 bases from J, the gap between germline ends came to 6 bases. CDR1 SGHTA and CDR2 FQGNSA come from the germline V gene. The CDR3 has 11 residues. The full variable domain, rest sourced from reference TRBV7-2 and TRBJ2-5, is GAGVSQSPSNKVTEKGKDVELRCDPISGHTALYWYRQSLGQGLEFLIYFQGNSAPDKSGLPSDRFSAERTGGSVSTLTIQRTQQEDSAVYLCASVQQETQYFGPGTRLLVL.

This clone was seen a handful of times. The chain couples TRBV7-2 to TRBJ1-1; tentative D call: TRBD1 (6 bases). V was trimmed by 5 bases and J by 6 bases, leaving 13 bases between them. Germline-derived CDR1 and CDR2 are SGHTA and FQGNSA. The CDR3 has 13 amino acids. The CDR3 protein is CASSINRVAEAFF. The CDR3 DNA is TGTGCCAGCAGCATAAACAGGGTGGCTGAAGCTTTCTTT. Looking up the rest from reference TRBV7-2 and TRBJ1-1 gives the full variable domain: GAGVSQSPSNKVTEKGKDVELRCDPISGHTALYWYRQSLGQGLEFLIYFQGNSAPDKSGLPSDRFSAERTGGSVSTLTIQRTQQEDSAVYLCASSINRVAEAFFGQGTRLTVV.

V is TRBV5-4 and J is TRBJ2-3, with 8 bases that match TRBD1. This CDR3 is 15 amino acids long. V shed 0 bases and J 1 base; nucleotides not matched to a gene: 1. Germline values: CDR1 SGHNT, CDR2 YYREEE (reference sequence). CDR3 residues: CASSLETGGTDTQYF. DNA for the CDR3: TGTGCCAGCAGCTTGGAGACAGGGGGCACAGATACGCAGTATTTT.